This T cell receptor (beta chain) was obtained from a study of blood T cell repertoires in COVID-19. In the study's own analysis: Estimation of nucleated cell counts was performed using reference gene primer amplification. Produced via immunoSEQ multiplex PCR; TCRdb's table is partial and in-frame only. From that table come the V and J calls and clone size; the DNA was used to work out D and trimming. This repertoire shows fewer than 90,000 clones, almost 85% found once; its top ten account for 11%. The sequenced sample was peripheral blood. The TCR originated in a man aged 50 or older with acute or convalescent COVID-19.

CDR3 bases: TGTGCCAGCAGCAATTACAGGGGAAACTACGAGCAGTACTTC. Translation gives CASSNYRGNYEQYF. V is TRBV28 and J is TRBJ2-7, with 7 nucleotides matching TRBD1. CDR1 is MDHEN and CDR2 is SYDVKM in the germline V gene. The CDR3 extends over 14 amino acids. Unmatched junction bases numbered 8, after V lost 6 bases and J lost 3 bases.